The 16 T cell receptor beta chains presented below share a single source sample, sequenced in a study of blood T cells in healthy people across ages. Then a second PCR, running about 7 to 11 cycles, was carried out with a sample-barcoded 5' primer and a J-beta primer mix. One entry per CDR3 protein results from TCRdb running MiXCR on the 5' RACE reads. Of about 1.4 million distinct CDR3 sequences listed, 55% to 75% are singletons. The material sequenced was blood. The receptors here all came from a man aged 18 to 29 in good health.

The CDR3 here is CATSRDVTSGTYEQYF. The CDR3 DNA sequence: TGTGCCACCAGCAGAGATGTGACTAGCGGAACCTACGAGCAGTACTTC. The chain carries TRBV15 and TRBJ2-7; TRBD2 matches 9 bases. The CDR3 extends over 16 amino acids. Per the germline V gene, CDR1 is LNHNV and CDR2 is YYDKDF (reference sequence). V gave up 0 bases and J gave up 2 bases; unmatched junction bases: 5.

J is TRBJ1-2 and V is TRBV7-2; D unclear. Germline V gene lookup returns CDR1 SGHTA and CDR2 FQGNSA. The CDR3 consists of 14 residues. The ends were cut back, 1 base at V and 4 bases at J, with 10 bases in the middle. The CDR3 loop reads CASSLERQRYGYTF. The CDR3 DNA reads TGTGCCAGCAGCTTAGAACGGCAGCGCTATGGCTACACCTTC.

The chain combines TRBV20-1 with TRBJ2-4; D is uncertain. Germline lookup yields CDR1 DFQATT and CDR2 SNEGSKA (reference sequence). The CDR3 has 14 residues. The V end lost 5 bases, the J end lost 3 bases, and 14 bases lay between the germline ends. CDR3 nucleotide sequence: TGCAGTGCTCCGGGCCTCCAACACAAAAACATTCAGTACTTC. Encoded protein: CSAPGLQHKNIQYF.

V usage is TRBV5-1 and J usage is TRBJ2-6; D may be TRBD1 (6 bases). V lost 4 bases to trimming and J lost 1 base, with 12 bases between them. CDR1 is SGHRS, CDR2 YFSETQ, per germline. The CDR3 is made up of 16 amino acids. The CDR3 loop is CASSLGQLSGANVLTF. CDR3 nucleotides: TGCGCCAGCAGCCTGGGACAATTATCTGGGGCCAACGTCCTGACTTTC.

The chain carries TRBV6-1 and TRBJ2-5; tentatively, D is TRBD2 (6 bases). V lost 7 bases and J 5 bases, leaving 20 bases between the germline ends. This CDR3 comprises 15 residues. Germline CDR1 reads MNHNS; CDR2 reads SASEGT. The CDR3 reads CASTQWRGGMETQYF. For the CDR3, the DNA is TGTGCCAGCACCCAGTGGAGAGGCGGGATGGAGACCCAGTACTTC.

The CDR3: CSARQGGGITEAFF. CDR3 nucleotides: TGCAGTGCTAGACAGGGTGGGGGAATCACTGAAGCTTTCTTT. The rearrangement joins TRBV20-1 to TRBJ1-1, with a possible D match to TRBD1 (5 bases). V lost 2 bases and J 4 bases, leaving 14 bases between the germline ends. Germline V CDR1 and CDR2: DFQATT, SNEGSKA (reference sequence). This CDR3 is built from 14 residues.

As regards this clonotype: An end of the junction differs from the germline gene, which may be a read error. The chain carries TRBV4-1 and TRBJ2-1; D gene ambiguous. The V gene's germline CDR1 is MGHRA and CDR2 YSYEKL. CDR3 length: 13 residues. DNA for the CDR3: TGTGCCAGCAGCTTGAGCACGTACAATGAGCAGTTCTTC. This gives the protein CASSLSTYNEQFF.

The CDR3 nucleotides read TGTGCCAGCGGGGCGGGAGTCTGGGCCAAAAACATTCAGTACTTC. It codes for CASGAGVWAKNIQYF. This chain links TRBV6-1 with TRBJ2-4; 7 bases match TRBD2. Trimming at V came to 8 bases and at J to 1 base, leaving 8 bases not matched to a gene. The CDR3 runs to 15 residues. Looked up from germline, CDR1 is MNHNS and CDR2 is SASEGT.

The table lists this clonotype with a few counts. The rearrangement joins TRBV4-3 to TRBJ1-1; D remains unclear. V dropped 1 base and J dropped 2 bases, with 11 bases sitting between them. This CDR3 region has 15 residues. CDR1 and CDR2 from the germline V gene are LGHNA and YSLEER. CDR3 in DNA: TGCGCCAGCAGCCAAGTCGCTCAGAGTAACACTGAAGCTTTCTTT. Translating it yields CASSQVAQSNTEAFF.

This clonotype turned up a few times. This CDR3 is CASIAGGQGHTEAFF. The CDR3 bases are TGTGCCAGCATAGCCGGGGGACAGGGTCACACTGAAGCTTTCTTT. This chain uses TRBV6-5 with TRBJ1-1; 9 bases line up with TRBD1. Germline values: CDR1 MNHEY, CDR2 SVGAGI. After removal of 7 bases from V and 3 bases from J, the junction contained 9 bases not matched to a gene. This CDR3 contains 15 residues.

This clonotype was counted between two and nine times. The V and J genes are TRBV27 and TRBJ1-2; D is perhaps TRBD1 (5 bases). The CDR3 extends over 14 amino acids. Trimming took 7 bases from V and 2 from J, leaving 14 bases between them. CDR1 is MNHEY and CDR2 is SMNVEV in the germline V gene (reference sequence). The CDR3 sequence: CASTNTAGNYGYTF. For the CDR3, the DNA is TGTGCCAGCACCAACACGGCAGGGAACTATGGCTACACCTTC.

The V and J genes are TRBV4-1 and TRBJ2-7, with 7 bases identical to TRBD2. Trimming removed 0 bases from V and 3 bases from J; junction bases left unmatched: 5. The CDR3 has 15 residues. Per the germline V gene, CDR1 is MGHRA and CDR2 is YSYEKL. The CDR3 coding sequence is TGCGCCAGCAGCCAAGATAGCGCTAGCGGCTACGAGCAGTACTTC. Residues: CASSQDSASGYEQYF.

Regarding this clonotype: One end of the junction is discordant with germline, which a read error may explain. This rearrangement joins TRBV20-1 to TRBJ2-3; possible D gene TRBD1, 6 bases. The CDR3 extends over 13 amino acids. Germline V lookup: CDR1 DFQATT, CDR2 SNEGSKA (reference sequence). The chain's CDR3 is CNAGKQGSYTRYF. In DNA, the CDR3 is TGCAATGCTGGGAAACAGGGTTCTTATACGCGGTATTTT.

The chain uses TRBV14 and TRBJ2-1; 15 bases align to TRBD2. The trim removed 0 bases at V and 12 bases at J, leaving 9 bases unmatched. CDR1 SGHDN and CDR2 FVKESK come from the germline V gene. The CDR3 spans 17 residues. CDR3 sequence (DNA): TGTGCCAGCAGCCAAGATCCTGGACTAGCGGGGGGGATACGGCAGTTCTTC. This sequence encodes CASSQDPGLAGGIRQFF.

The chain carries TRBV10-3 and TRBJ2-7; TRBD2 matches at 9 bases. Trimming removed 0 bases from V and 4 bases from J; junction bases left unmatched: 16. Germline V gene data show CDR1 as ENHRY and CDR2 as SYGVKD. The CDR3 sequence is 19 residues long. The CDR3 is CAISESSGRPSSGAYEQYF. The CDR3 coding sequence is TGTGCCATCAGTGAGTCTAGCGGGAGACCTTCCTCAGGGGCTTACGAGCAGTACTTC.

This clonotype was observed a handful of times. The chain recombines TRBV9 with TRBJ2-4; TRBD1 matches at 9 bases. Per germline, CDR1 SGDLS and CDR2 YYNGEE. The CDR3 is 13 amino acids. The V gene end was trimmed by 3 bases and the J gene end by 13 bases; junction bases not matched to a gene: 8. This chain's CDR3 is CASSGTGEEEQYF. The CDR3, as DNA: TGTGCCAGCAGCGGGACAGGGGAGGAAGAGCAGTACTTC. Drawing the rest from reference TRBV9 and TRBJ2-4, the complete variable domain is DSGVTQTPKHLITATGQRVTLRCSPRSGDLSVYWYQQSLDQGLQFLIQYYNGEERAKGNILERFSAQQFPDLHSELNLSSLELGDSALYFCASSGTGEEEQYFGAGTRLSVL.